This entry lists 9 T cell receptor beta chains sequenced from one sample in a study of T cell repertoires in cytomegalovirus infection. TCRdb re-derived calls from the reads in MiXCR, one entry per CDR3 protein. In the table there are about 330,000 distinct CDR3 sequences, approximately 35% of which are singletons. Their antigens are not known. This specimen consisted of cultured PBMCs, obtained from culture after CMV antigen stimulation. These receptors all come from a human donor in good health (CMV status not recorded). Some clones in this sample may be carry-over from other donors' samples.

J is TRBJ1-1 and V is TRBV28; D call uncertain. Trimming pared 7 bases from V and 0 bases from J, leaving 15 bases between. Looked up from germline, CDR1 is MDHEN and CDR2 is SYDVKM. This CDR3 has 15 residues. The CDR3, as DNA: TGTGCCAGCAATCCACGTGTGGCGTTGAACACTGAAGCTTTCTTT. This translates into CASNPRVALNTEAFF.

V is TRBV6-8 and J is TRBJ2-7, with TRBD2 matching 11 bases. Looked up from germline, CDR1 is MNHGY and CDR2 is SAAAGT. With 5 bases clipped from V and 3 bases from J, the junction kept 9 bases outside the gene matches. The CDR3 is made up of 16 amino acids. Here the CDR3 reads CASSNLLAGDHYEQYV. The CDR3 coding sequence is TGTGCCAGCAGTAACCTACTAGCGGGAGATCACTACGAGCAGTACGTC.

The chain couples TRBV19 to TRBJ2-1, with a tentative D call TRBD1 (6 bases). The CDR3 is 16 amino acids. Germline V gives CDR1 LNHDA, CDR2 SQIVND (reference sequence). Trimming stripped 6 bases from V and 0 bases from J, with 15 bases between. The CDR3 reads CASRPRGQHSYNEQFF. The CDR3 DNA reads TGTGCCAGTAGACCCCGGGGACAACACTCCTACAATGAGCAGTTCTTC.

The chain combines TRBV27 with TRBJ2-3; D perhaps matches TRBD2 (6 bases). The CDR3 runs 15 residues. V gave up 7 bases and J gave up 5 bases, with 19 bases separating them. Germline V gene data show CDR1 as MNHEY and CDR2 as SMNVEV (reference sequence). CDR3 bases: TGTGCCAGCAACACTAAGGCTAGCGTCAGAGATACGCAGTATTTT. Amino acid sequence: CASNTKASVRDTQYF.

V usage is TRBV18 and J usage is TRBJ1-5, with TRBD1 identical over 9 bases. Germline CDR1 reads KGHSH; CDR2 reads LQKENI. The V segment lost 3 bases and the J segment 10 bases; nucleotides outside the gene matches: 4. CDR3 length: 13 residues. The CDR3 protein is CASSPDRGHPQHF. The CDR3 DNA reads as TGTGCCAGCTCACCGGACAGGGGCCACCCCCAGCATTTT.

This clonotype was detected only a few times. The chain links TRBV6-2 or TRBV6-3 to TRBJ1-1, with D possibly matching TRBD1 (5 bases). CDR1 and CDR2 (germline): MNHEY, SVGEGT. CDR3 length: 15 residues. Trimming cost V 6 bases and J 5 bases, with 19 bases left between them. CDR3 residues: CASRQWGSIRTEAFF. DNA for the CDR3: TGTGCCAGCAGACAATGGGGCAGTATTAGGACTGAAGCTTTCTTT.

This clonotype was observed a handful of times. The chain carries TRBV7-9 and TRBJ2-7, with D tentatively TRBD2 (5 bases). Germline V lookup: CDR1 SEHNR, CDR2 FQNEAQ (reference sequence). This CDR3 comprises 13 residues. The germline V and J ends were trimmed by 5 bases and 2 bases, with 10 bases remaining between them. CDR3 nucleotides: TGTGCCAGCAGCCCGGAGGCTACCTACGAGCAGTACGTC. Amino acids: CASSPEATYEQYV.

The J gene is TRBJ2-2, the V gene TRBV7-9; no clear D gene. The CDR3 is 12 residues long. Trimming removed 5 bases from V and 7 bases from J, with 8 bases in between. The V gene's germline CDR1 is SEHNR and CDR2 FQNEAQ (reference sequence). DNA of the CDR3: TGTGCCAGCAGCCCGTTTATCGGGGAGCTGTTTTTT. It specifies CASSPFIGELFF.

The gene calls are TRBV19 and TRBJ1-6, with 7 bases that match TRBD1. V gave up 8 bases and J gave up 7 bases; unmatched junction bases: 5. This CDR3 has 13 amino acids. From germline, CDR1 is LNHDA and CDR2 SQIVND (reference sequence). CDR3 sequence reads: CASRQGGNSPLHF. Written as DNA, the CDR3 is TGTGCCAGTCGACAGGGAGGGAATTCACCCCTCCACTTT.